A selection of T cell receptor beta chains follows, all from one sample in a study of blood T cell repertoires in COVID-19. Libraries were prepared by immunoSEQ multiplex PCR; TCRdb keeps only in-frame clonotypes and omits some of them. The data contain under 200,000 clones, 70% to 90% of them singletons. The sample consisted of peripheral blood. The receptor source for this set is an elderly woman with acute or convalescent COVID-19. The CDR3 runs from the conserved cysteine through the conserved F or W. The D gene is left open where the match is weak. Where a row states a size, it is once, few, many or the class of an expanded clone; other rows omit it.

>TRBJ1-1|15|NA|NA|TRBV11-2
TGTGCCAGCAGCTTTAAACGCGGGGGAGGCACTGAAGCTTTCTTT
CASSFKRGGGTEAFF
>TRBJ1-2|13|NA|NA|TRBV10-1
TGCGCCAGCAGTGAGCAGGGAGGCTATGGCTACACCTTC
CASSEQGGYGYTF
>TRBJ2-1|16|NA|TRBD2|TRBV7-2
TGTGCCAGCAGCTCACGTCGGGGGGGTTCTAACAATGAGCAGTTCTTC
CASSSRRGGSNNEQFF
>TRBJ2-7|14|NA|NA|TRBV28
TGTGCCAGCAGTTTTGCGGGAAATCTCTACGAGCAGTACTTC
CASSFAGNLYEQYF
>TRBJ1-3|18|few|NA|TRBV7-2
TGTGCCAGCAGCGGCAGCGGTGGTCTGCGGGGGTCAGGAAACACCATATATTTT
CASSGSGGLRGSGNTIYF
>TRBJ1-5|14|NA|NA|TRBV6-5
TGTGCCAGCAGTTACTCGGGGCCTAATCAGCCCCAGCATTTT
CASSYSGPNQPQHF
>TRBJ1-5|15|NA|TRBD1|TRBV5-3
TGTGCCAGAAGCTGGCGGACAGGCCAATGGCAGCCCCAGCATTTT
CARSWRTGQWQPQHF
>TRBJ2-5|14|NA|TRBD2|TRBV7-9
TGTGCCAGCACCTTGGGGGAGGGGAGGGAGACCCAGTACTTC
CASTLGEGRETQYF
>TRBJ1-1|14|NA|NA|TRBV11-3
TGTGCCAGCAGCTTCGGTGCCGGAGCCAGTGAAGCTTTCTTT
CASSFGAGASEAFF
>TRBJ2-3|14|NA|NA|TRBV6-5
TGTGCCAGCCGCCCCTCTCATGCGACAGATACGCAGTATTTT
CASRPSHATDTQYF
>TRBJ2-5|14|NA|TRBD1|TRBV7-9
TGTGCCAGCAGCCTCACCGGACAGGGGGGGACCCAGTACTTC
CASSLTGQGGTQYF
>TRBJ2-3|13|NA|TRBD2|TRBV9
TGTGCCAGCAGCCTCCCGGGAGGAGATACGCAGTATTTT
CASSLPGGDTQYF
>TRBJ2-2|15|NA|NA|TRBV27
TGTGCCAGCAGTTTAGGGACACGAAACACCGGGGAGCTGTTTTTT
CASSLGTRNTGELFF
>TRBJ1-5|17|few|TRBD1|TRBV6-2/TRBV6-3
TGTGCCAGCAGTTACTTACTAGGGACAGGGTTGGAACAGCCCCAGCATTTT
CASSYLLGTGLEQPQHF
>TRBJ2-2|16|NA|TRBD1|TRBV24-1
TGTGCCACCAGTGATTTAGGGACAGGGGTTGCCGGGGAGCTGTTTTTT
CATSDLGTGVAGELFF
>TRBJ1-2|17|NA|NA|TRBV30
TGTGCCTGGAGGGAAGGTAAGTGGCAGGGAGGTGGCTATGGCTACACCTTC
CAWREGKWQGGGYGYTF
>TRBJ2-3|18|NA|TRBD2|TRBV6-4
TGTGCCAGCAGTGACACCCTTGTAGCGGGAGGGGCCACAGATACGCAGTATTTT
CASSDTLVAGGATDTQYF
>TRBJ2-5|12|NA|NA|TRBV29-1
TGCAGCGTCTGGTGGGCTCAAGAGACCCAGTACTTC
CSVWWAQETQYF
>TRBJ2-3|13|NA|TRBD1|TRBV28
TGTGCCAGCACCCCCCAGGGGGCGAATACGCAGTATTTT
CASTPQGANTQYF
>TRBJ1-1|15|NA|NA|TRBV5-6
TGTGCCAGCAGCTTGGGGTATCGGTGGAACACTGAAGCTTTCTTT
CASSLGYRWNTEAFF
>TRBJ2-1|15|NA|NA|TRBV7-3
TGTGCCAGCAGCTTAATGCGAAGCTCCTACAATGAGCAGTTCTTC
CASSLMRSSYNEQFF
>TRBJ2-7|12|NA|NA|TRBV10-3
TGTGCCAGCAGGGGCATCCCCTACGAGCAGTACTTC
CASRGIPYEQYF
>TRBJ2-7|14|NA|NA|TRBV7-2
TGTGCCAGCAGCTTAAACAGCGGAAATTACGAGCAGTACTTC
CASSLNSGNYEQYF
>TRBJ1-3|18|NA|NA|TRBV7-2
TGTGCCAGCAGCTTAGTAGCAAGGGGGGGGTCCTCTGGAAACACCATATATTTT
CASSLVARGGSSGNTIYF
>TRBJ1-4|13|few|NA|TRBV30
TGTGCCTGGATTGGGGGGATAAATGAAAAACTGTTTTTT
CAWIGGINEKLFF
>TRBJ2-5|14|NA|TRBD1|TRBV4-3
TGCGCCAGCAGCCAAGACAGGGGGCGAGGGACCCAGTACTTC
CASSQDRGRGTQYF
>TRBJ1-4|15|NA|NA|TRBV25-1
TGTGCCAGCAGTCCCCCCAGGGGAAACTCTGGAAAACTGTTTTTT
CASSPPRGNSGKLFF
>TRBJ1-3|16|NA|TRBD1|TRBV6-5
TGTGCCAGCAGTTACTCACAGGGGGCCGGTGGAAACACCATATATTTT
CASSYSQGAGGNTIYF
>TRBJ2-7|12|NA|NA|TRBV5-1
TGCGCCAGCAGCTTGGGCAACTACGAGCAGTACTTC
CASSLGNYEQYF
>TRBJ2-2|13|NA|TRBD1|TRBV2
TGTGCCGGGGGACAGGGATGGATCGGGGAGCTGTTTTTT
CAGGQGWIGELFF
>TRBJ2-1|15|NA|NA|TRBV9
TGTGCCAGCAGCGTTGGAGTAGCGCTCTACAATGAGCAGTTCTTC
CASSVGVALYNEQFF
>TRBJ2-7|15|NA|TRBD1|TRBV28
TGTGCCAGCAGTCCCCCACAGGGGGGAACCTACGAGCAGTACTTC
CASSPPQGGTYEQYF
>TRBJ2-1|15|NA|NA|TRBV7-2
TGTGCCAGCAGACAGACAGAGTTGGGATCCAATGAGCAGTTCTTC
CASRQTELGSNEQFF
>TRBJ2-1|15|NA|TRBD2|TRBV5-1
TGCGCCAGCAGCTTAATTCTAGCGGGAGGGCAGGAGCAGTTCTTC
CASSLILAGGQEQFF
>TRBJ1-6|17|few|TRBD1|TRBV6-1
TGTGCCAGCAGTGGACAGGGTTCGAGCTCCTATAATTCACCCCTCCACTTT
CASSGQGSSSYNSPLHF
>TRBJ2-2|13|NA|TRBD2|TRBV13
TGTGCCAGCGCGGGAGGGAATACCGGGGAGCTGTTTTTT
CASAGGNTGELFF
>TRBJ2-1|16|NA|NA|TRBV19
TGTGCCAGTAGTATAGTCGGGGGTAGCTCCTACAATGAGCAGTTCTTC
CASSIVGGSSYNEQFF
>TRBJ1-2|17|NA|NA|TRBV3-1/TRBV3-2
TGTGCCAGCAGCCAAAACCCCGGGACACCAGTCGGGAATGGCTACACCTTC
CASSQNPGTPVGNGYTF
>TRBJ2-5|17|NA|TRBD2|TRBV9
TGTGCCAGCAGCGTAGGTGCTAGCGGGTGGGGTCAAGAGACCCAGTACTTC
CASSVGASGWGQETQYF
>TRBJ1-6|15|NA|TRBD1|TRBV30
TGTGCCTGCCCGGACAGGAGCTCCTATAATTCACCCCTCCACTTT
CACPDRSSYNSPLHF
>TRBJ2-1|16|few|NA|TRBV18
TGTGCCAGCTCACCCCCCCTGGCGGCCTCTCACTATGAGCAGTTCTTC
CASSPPLAASHYEQFF
>TRBJ1-4|14|NA|TRBD1|TRBV28
TGTGCCAGCAGTCCCCCAGGGGGAAATGAAAAACTGTTTTTT
CASSPPGGNEKLFF
>TRBJ2-1|15|NA|NA|TRBV5-1
TGCGCCAGCAGCTTCGATAGCGGCTCCTACAATGAGCAGTTCTTC
CASSFDSGSYNEQFF
>TRBJ2-2|18|once|TRBD2|TRBV15
TGTGCCACCAGCAGAGTCTCGGGACTAGCAAACCACCGAGGGGAGCTGTTTTTT
CATSRVSGLANHRGELFF
>TRBJ1-1|15|NA|TRBD1|TRBV11-2
TGTGCCAGCAGGAAAACCGGACAGGGGGGAACTGAAGCTTTCTTT
CASRKTGQGGTEAFF
>TRBJ2-7|15|NA|TRBD1|TRBV3-1/TRBV3-2
TGTGCCAGCAGCCAATTCGGGACAGGGCGGAGGGAGCAGTACTTC
CASSQFGTGRREQYF
>TRBJ1-2|12|few|TRBD1|TRBV5-4
TGTGCCAGCAGTCGGACAGGGACTGGCTACACCTTC
CASSRTGTGYTF
>TRBJ2-1|15|NA|NA|TRBV6-5
TGTGCCAGCAGCCCAACGGGGATGGCGGGCAATGAGCAGTTCTTC
CASSPTGMAGNEQFF
>TRBJ1-4|17|NA|NA|TRBV19
TGTGCCAGTAGTATCAAACGCCCCGGGGAAACTAATGAAAAACTGTTTTTT
CASSIKRPGETNEKLFF
>TRBJ2-1|12|NA|TRBD2|TRBV5-6
TGTGCCAGCAGGTGGACTAGCAATGAGCAGTTCTTC
CASRWTSNEQFF
>TRBJ1-4|15|few|NA|TRBV6-6
TGTGCCAGCAGATCCACGACAGGTCCTAATGAAAAACTGTTTTTT
CASRSTTGPNEKLFF
>TRBJ2-1|13|NA|NA|TRBV7-8
TGTGCCAGCAGCTTCAGGCAGGGGAGTGAGCAGTTCTTC
CASSFRQGSEQFF
>TRBJ1-5|16|once|TRBD1|TRBV4-2
TGTGCCAGCAGCCAGGACAGGGGAGGGACGTATCAGCCCCAGCATTTT
CASSQDRGGTYQPQHF
>TRBJ2-1|15|NA|NA|TRBV27
TGTGCCACCCCCCCCCGGAGGGTTTCTTCTTCTGAGCAGTTCTTC
CATPPRRVSSSEQFF